These 11 T cell receptor beta chains originate from one sample sequenced in a study of blood T cell repertoires in COVID-19. Clones were sequenced by immunoSEQ multiplex PCR, and TCRdb holds only the in-frame ones, with some missing. Counted here are 8,800 or so clones, 84% occurring once; the ten biggest clones make up about 30%. Sequencing was carried out using peripheral blood. The origin of the receptors is a human donor in a cohort sampled during active COVID-19.

CDR3 region: CATSLKLAGPGGTQYF. CDR3 coding DNA: TGTGCCACCAGCCTCAAGCTAGCGGGACCCGGCGGTACGCAGTATTTT. The V call is TRBV24-1, the J call TRBJ2-3; TRBD2 aligns across 9 bases. Looked up from germline, CDR1 is KGHDR and CDR2 is SFDVKD. This CDR3 spans 16 amino acids. Trimming cost V 7 bases and J 8 bases; bases outside gene matches: 15.

The V and J genes are TRBV7-9 and TRBJ2-4; 9 bases fit TRBD1. Looked up from germline, CDR1 is SEHNR and CDR2 is FQNEAQ (reference sequence). Germline trimming cut 7 bases from V and 7 bases from J; bases unmatched to any gene: 8. This CDR3 is 14 amino acids long. The CDR3, as DNA: TGTGCCAGCACGGACCCGGGACAGGGTAACATTCAGTACTTC. It translates to CASTDPGQGNIQYF.

V and J are TRBV10-3 and TRBJ1-5, with D possibly matching TRBD1 (5 bases). This CDR3 is 14 amino acids long. Germline lookup yields CDR1 ENHRY and CDR2 SYGVKD. Trimming pared 4 bases from V and 3 bases from J, leaving 10 bases between. The DNA for the CDR3 is TGTGCCATCAGTGTTGGGGGGTTCAATCAGCCCCAGCATTTT. Its protein is CAISVGGFNQPQHF.

The chain employs TRBV18 and TRBJ2-4; 9 nucleotides match TRBD1. CDR3 size: 14 residues. V gave up 3 bases and J gave up 10 bases; unmatched junction bases: 7. Per germline, CDR1 KGHSH and CDR2 LQKENI. The CDR3 reads CASSPPGQGLIQYF. CDR3 nucleotides: TGTGCCAGCTCACCCCCGGGACAGGGTTTAATTCAGTACTTC.

The gene calls are TRBV7-3 and TRBJ2-2, with D possibly matching TRBD2 (6 bases). Trimming cost V 5 bases and J 5 bases, with 18 bases left between them. Germline CDR1 SGHTA, CDR2 FQGTGA. This CDR3 contains 16 residues. CDR3 DNA: TGTGCCAGCAGCCCCGAGTCGGGGGTGAGGACCGGGGAGCTGTTTTTT. Its translation is CASSPESGVRTGELFF.

This clone was detected a few times. V usage is TRBV7-2 and J usage is TRBJ2-2; 7 positions match TRBD2. From germline, CDR1 is SGHTA and CDR2 FQGNSA. The J segment lost 9 bases and the V segment lost 8 bases, leaving 18 bases of the junction unmatched. There are 16 residues in the CDR3. Here the CDR3 DNA reads TGTGCCAGCGCCCTGCGGCCAGCGGGGTACATGAGGGAGCTGTTTTTT. This encodes CASALRPAGYMRELFF.

V usage is TRBV24-1 and J usage is TRBJ1-5; 7 nucleotides match TRBD1. This CDR3 is 15 amino acids long. Looked up from germline, CDR1 is KGHDR and CDR2 is SFDVKD. V lost 1 base and J lost 5; bases outside the gene matches: 4. CDR3 loop: CATSDFGRGDQPQHF. As DNA, the CDR3 is TGTGCCACCAGTGATTTCGGCAGGGGGGATCAGCCCCAGCATTTT.

The V gene is TRBV19, the J gene TRBJ2-3; D is perhaps TRBD2 (6 bases). V lost 6 bases to trimming and J lost 2 bases, with 15 bases between them. The CDR3 length is 15 residues. Germline CDR1 reads LNHDA; CDR2 reads SQIVND (reference sequence). CDR3 sequence reads: CASSPRGSFTDTQYF. In nucleotides, the CDR3 is TGTGCCAGTAGCCCCCGGGGGAGTTTCACAGATACGCAGTATTTT.

The chain joins TRBV27 to TRBJ1-1; TRBD1 might be the D (6 bases). V dropped 6 bases and J dropped 1 base, with 15 bases sitting between them. The V gene's germline CDR1 is MNHEY and CDR2 SMNVEV (reference sequence). This CDR3 region has 15 residues. CDR3 amino acids: CASSSQTRGNTEAFF. In DNA, the CDR3 is TGTGCCAGCAGCTCCCAAACCAGGGGGAACACTGAAGCTTTCTTT.

The chain employs TRBV27 and TRBJ1-6, with a tentative D call TRBD1 (5 bases). CDR1 is MNHEY and CDR2 is SMNVEV in the germline V gene (reference sequence). The CDR3 spans 18 residues. V lost 3 bases and J 0 bases, leaving 15 bases between the germline ends. The CDR3 DNA reads as TGTGCCAGCAGTTTCTCAATCAGGGAAAGCTCCTATAATTCACCCCTCCACTTT. It specifies CASSFSIRESSYNSPLHF.

The chain is built from TRBV6-6 and TRBJ2-2; TRBD1 might be the D (5 bases). The V end was cut by 2 bases, the J end by 0 bases, with 10 bases between. This CDR3 contains 16 residues. The germline V gene encodes CDR1 MNHNY and CDR2 SVGAGI (reference sequence). The chain's CDR3 is CASSYPQGSNTGELFF. Written as DNA, the CDR3 is TGTGCCAGCAGTTACCCCCAGGGATCGAACACCGGGGAGCTGTTTTTT.